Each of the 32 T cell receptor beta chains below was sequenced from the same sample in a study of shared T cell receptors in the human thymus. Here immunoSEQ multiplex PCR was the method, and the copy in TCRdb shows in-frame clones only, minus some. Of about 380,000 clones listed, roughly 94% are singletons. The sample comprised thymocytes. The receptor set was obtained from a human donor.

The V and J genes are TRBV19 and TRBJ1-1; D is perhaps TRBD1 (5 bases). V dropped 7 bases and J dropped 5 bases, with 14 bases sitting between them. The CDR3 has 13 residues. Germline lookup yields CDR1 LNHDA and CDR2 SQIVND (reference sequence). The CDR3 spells CASILMGGTEAFF. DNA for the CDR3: TGTGCCAGTATCCTAATGGGGGGGACTGAAGCTTTCTTT.

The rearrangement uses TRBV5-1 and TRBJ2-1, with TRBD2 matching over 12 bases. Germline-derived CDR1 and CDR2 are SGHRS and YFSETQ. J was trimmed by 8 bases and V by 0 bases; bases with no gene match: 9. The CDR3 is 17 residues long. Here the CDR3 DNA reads TGCGCCAGCAGCTTGGGGAAGACTAGCGGGAGCACGTATGAGCAGTTCTTC. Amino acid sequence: CASSLGKTSGSTYEQFF.

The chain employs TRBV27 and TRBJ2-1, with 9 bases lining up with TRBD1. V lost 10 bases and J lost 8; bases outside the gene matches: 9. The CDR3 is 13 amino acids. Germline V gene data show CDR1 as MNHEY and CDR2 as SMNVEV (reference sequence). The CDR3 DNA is TGTGCCACCCGGGACAGGGCGAGAGATGAGCAGTTCTTC. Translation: CATRDRARDEQFF.

The chain's CDR3 is CASSLVGAGGPISYNEQFF. CDR3 DNA sequence: TGTGCCAGCAGCTTGGTAGGAGCGGGAGGACCAATCTCCTACAATGAGCAGTTCTTC. The chain carries TRBV5-4 and TRBJ2-1; TRBD2 agrees at 9 bases. CDR1 is SGHNT and CDR2 is YYREEE in the germline V gene (reference sequence). Trimming at V came to 0 bases and at J to 0 bases, leaving 10 bases not matched to a gene. The length of the CDR3 is 19 residues.

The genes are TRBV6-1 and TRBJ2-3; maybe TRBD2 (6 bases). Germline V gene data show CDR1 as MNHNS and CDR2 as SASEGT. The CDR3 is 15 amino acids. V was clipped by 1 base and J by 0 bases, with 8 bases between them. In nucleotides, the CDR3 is TGTGCCAGCAGTGAAGAGGAGGGAAGCACAGATACGCAGTATTTT. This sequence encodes CASSEEEGSTDTQYF.

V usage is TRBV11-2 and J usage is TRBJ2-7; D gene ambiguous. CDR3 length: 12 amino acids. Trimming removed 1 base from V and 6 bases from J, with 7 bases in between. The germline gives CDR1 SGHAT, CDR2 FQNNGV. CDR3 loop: CASSLGHPEQYF. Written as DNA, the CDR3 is TGTGCCAGCAGCTTAGGACATCCCGAGCAGTACTTC.

Here the CDR3 DNA reads TGTGCCAGCAGCTACGGGACACCAGGGGATTCTGGAAACACCATATATTTT. Residues: CASSYGTPGDSGNTIYF. V usage is TRBV9 and J usage is TRBJ1-3; D perhaps matches TRBD1 (6 bases). Germline loops: CDR1 SGDLS, CDR2 YYNGEE. The CDR3 is made up of 17 amino acids. V dropped 4 bases and J dropped 1 base, with 18 bases sitting between them.

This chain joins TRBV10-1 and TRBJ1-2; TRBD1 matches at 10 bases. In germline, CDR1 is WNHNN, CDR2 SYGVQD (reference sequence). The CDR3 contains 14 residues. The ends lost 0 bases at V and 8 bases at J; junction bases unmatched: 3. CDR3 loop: CASSESWDRGGYTF. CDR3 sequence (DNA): TGCGCCAGCAGTGAGTCTTGGGACAGGGGCGGCTACACCTTC.

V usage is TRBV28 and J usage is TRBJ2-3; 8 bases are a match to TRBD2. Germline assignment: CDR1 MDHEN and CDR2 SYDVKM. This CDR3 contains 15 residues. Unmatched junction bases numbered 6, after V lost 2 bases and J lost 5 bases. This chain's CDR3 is CASSLVGRARDTQYF. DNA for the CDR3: TGTGCCAGCAGTTTAGTCGGGAGGGCCAGAGATACGCAGTATTTT.

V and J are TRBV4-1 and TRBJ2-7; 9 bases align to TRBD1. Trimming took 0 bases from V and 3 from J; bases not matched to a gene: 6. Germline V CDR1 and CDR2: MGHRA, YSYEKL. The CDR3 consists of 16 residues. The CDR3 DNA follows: TGCGCCAGCAGCCAAGATAGGACAGGGGTACACTACGAGCAGTACTTC. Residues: CASSQDRTGVHYEQYF.

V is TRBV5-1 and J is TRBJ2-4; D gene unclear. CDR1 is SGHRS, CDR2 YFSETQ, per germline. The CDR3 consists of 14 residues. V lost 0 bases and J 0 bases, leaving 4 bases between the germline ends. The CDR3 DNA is TGCGCCAGCAGCTTGGAACTAGCCAAAAACATTCAGTACTTC. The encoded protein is CASSLELAKNIQYF.

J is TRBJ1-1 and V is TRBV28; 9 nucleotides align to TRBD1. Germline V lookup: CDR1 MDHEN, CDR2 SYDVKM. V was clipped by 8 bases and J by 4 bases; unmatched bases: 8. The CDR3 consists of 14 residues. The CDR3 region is CASEGTGGVTEAFF. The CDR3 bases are TGTGCCAGCGAAGGAACAGGGGGCGTCACTGAAGCTTTCTTT.

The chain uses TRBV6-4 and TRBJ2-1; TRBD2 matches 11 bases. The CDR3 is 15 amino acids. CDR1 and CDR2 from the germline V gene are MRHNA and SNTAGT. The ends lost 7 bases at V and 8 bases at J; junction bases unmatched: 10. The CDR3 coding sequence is TGTGCCAGCACAAAGACTAGCGGGGCCGGGGATGAGCAGTTCTTC. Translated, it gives CASTKTSGAGDEQFF.

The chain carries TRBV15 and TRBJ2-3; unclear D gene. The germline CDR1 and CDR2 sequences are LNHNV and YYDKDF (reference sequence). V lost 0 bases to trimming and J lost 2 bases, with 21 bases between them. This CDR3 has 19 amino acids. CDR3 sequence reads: CATSREPPFSFCYTDTQYF. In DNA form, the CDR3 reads TGTGCCACCAGCAGAGAGCCCCCATTTAGCTTCTGCTACACAGATACGCAGTATTTT.

DNA of the CDR3: TGTGCCAGCAGAGCAGGTAACAATCAGCCCCAGCATTTT. Amino acids: CASRAGNNQPQHF. This sequence joins TRBV27 and TRBJ1-5; no clear D. The V end lost 6 bases, the J end lost 3 bases, and 9 bases lay between the germline ends. Germline lookup yields CDR1 MNHEY and CDR2 SMNVEV (reference sequence). The CDR3 extends over 13 amino acids.

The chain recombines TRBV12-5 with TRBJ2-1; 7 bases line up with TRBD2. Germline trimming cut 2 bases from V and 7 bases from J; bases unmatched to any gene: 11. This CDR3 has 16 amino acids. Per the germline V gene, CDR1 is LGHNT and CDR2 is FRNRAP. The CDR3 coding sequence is TGTGCTAGTGGTTTGAATTCAGCGGGATTAGGTAATGAGCAGTTCTTC. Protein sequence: CASGLNSAGLGNEQFF. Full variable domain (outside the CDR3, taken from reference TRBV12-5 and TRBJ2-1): DARVTQTPRHKVTEMGQEVTMRCQPILGHNTVFWYRQTMMQGLELLAYFRNRAPLDDSGMPKDRFSAEMPDATLATLKIQPSEPRDSAVYFCASGLNSAGLGNEQFFGPGTRLTVL.

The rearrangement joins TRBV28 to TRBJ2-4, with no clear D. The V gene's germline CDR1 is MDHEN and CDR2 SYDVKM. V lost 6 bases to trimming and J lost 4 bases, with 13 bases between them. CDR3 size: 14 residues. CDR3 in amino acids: CASRSVQPKNIQYF. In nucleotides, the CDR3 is TGTGCCAGCAGATCGGTACAGCCGAAAAACATTCAGTACTTC.

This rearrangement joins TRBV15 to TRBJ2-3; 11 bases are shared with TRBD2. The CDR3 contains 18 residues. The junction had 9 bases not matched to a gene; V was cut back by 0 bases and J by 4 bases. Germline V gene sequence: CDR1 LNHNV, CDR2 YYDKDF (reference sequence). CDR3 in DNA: TGTGCCACCAGCAGAGATTTCGGTAGCGGGAGGGCCGCAGATACGCAGTATTTT. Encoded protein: CATSRDFGSGRAADTQYF.

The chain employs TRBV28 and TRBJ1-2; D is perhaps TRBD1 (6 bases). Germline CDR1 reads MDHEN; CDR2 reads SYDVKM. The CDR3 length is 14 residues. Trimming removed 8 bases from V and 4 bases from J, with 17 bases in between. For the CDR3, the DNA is TGTGCCAGCCAGAGACAGGTGGGAAGCTATGGCTACACCTTC. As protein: CASQRQVGSYGYTF.

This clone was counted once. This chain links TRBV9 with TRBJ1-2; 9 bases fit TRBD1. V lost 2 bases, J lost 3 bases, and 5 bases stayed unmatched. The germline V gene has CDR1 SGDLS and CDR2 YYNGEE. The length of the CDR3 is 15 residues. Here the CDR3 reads CASSVWRTGDYGYTF. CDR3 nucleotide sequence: TGTGCCAGCAGCGTGTGGAGGACAGGGGACTATGGCTACACCTTC.

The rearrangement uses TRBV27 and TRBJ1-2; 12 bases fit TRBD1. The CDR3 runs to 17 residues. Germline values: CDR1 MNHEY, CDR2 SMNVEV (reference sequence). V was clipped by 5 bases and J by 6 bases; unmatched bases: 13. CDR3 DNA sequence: TGTGCCAGCAGTCCAAACCCGGGACAGGGGGCTTCTAATGGCTACACCTTC. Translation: CASSPNPGQGASNGYTF.

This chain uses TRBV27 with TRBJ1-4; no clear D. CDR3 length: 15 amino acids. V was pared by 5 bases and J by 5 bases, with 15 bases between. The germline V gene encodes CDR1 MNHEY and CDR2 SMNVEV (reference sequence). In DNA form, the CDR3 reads TGTGCCAGCAGTCGAAGGGTCCTGGGAAATGAAAAACTGTTTTTT. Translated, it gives CASSRRVLGNEKLFF.

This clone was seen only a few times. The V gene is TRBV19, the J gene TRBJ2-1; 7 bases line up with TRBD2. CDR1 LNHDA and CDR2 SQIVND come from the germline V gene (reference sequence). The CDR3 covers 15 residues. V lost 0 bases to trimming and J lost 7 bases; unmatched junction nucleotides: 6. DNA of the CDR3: TGTGCCAGTAGTATAGAGGGGGGGTCCCGGAATGAGCAGTTCTTC. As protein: CASSIEGGSRNEQFF.

The CDR3 region has the DNA TGCAGCGTTGAAGGCCAGGGTCCTAGTAGCGGGGATAGGGCAGATACGCAGTATTTT. Amino acid sequence: CSVEGQGPSSGDRADTQYF. V is TRBV29-1 and J is TRBJ2-3; 8 bases are a match to TRBD2. Germline V gives CDR1 SQVTM, CDR2 ANQGSEA. J was trimmed by 4 bases and V by 1 base; bases with no gene match: 19. CDR3 length: 19 amino acids.

CDR3 in DNA: TGTGCCAGCAGCTTTCACCCAGACAGGGGTCGGCAGCCCCAGCATTTT. Amino acid sequence: CASSFHPDRGRQPQHF. The chain carries TRBV11-3 and TRBJ1-5, with TRBD1 matching 8 bases. Germline CDR1 SGHNT, CDR2 YENEEA. J lost 7 bases, V lost 3 bases, and 11 bases had no gene match. The length of the CDR3 is 16 residues. Supplemented by reference TRBV11-3 and TRBJ1-5, the full variable domain reads EAGVVQSPRYKIIEKKQPVAFWCNPISGHNTLYWYLQNLGQGPELLIRYENEEAVDDSQLPKDRFSAERLKGVDSTLKIQPAELGDSAVYLCASSFHPDRGRQPQHFGDGTRLSIL.

The CDR3 is CASSLRGPTGAKNIQYF. The CDR3 DNA reads TGTGCCAGCAGTTTAAGAGGGCCAACTGGAGCCAAAAACATTCAGTACTTC. The J gene is TRBJ2-4, the V gene TRBV28, with D perhaps TRBD2 (5 bases). The CDR3 is 17 residues long. Germline V lookup: CDR1 MDHEN, CDR2 SYDVKM. The V end lost 2 bases, the J end lost 0 bases, and 14 bases lay between the germline ends.

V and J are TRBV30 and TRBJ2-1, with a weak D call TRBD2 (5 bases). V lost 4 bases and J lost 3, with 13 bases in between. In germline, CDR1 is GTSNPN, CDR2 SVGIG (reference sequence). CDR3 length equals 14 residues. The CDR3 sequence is CAWNQDYFYNEQFF. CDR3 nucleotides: TGTGCCTGGAATCAAGACTACTTCTACAATGAGCAGTTCTTC.

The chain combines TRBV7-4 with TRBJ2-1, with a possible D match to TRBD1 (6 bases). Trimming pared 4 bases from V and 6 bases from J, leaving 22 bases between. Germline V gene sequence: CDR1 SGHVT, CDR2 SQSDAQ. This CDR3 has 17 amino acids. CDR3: CASSSSNGQWVSNEQFF. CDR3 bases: TGTGCCAGCAGCTCCTCCAACGGACAGTGGGTGAGCAATGAGCAGTTCTTC.

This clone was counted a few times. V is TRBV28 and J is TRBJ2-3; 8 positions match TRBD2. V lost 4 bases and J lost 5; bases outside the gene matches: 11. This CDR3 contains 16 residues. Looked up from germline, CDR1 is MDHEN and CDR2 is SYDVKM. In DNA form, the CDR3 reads TGTGCCAGCAGTTCCTATGAGCGGGGGCAGGGAGATACGCAGTATTTT. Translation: CASSSYERGQGDTQYF.

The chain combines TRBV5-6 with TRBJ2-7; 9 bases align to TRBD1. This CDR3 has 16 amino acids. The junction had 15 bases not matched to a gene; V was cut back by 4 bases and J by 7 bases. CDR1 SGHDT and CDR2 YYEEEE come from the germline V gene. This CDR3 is CASSPPGQGNLSEQYF. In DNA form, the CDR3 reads TGTGCCAGCAGCCCCCCGGGACAGGGTAATTTGAGTGAGCAGTACTTC.

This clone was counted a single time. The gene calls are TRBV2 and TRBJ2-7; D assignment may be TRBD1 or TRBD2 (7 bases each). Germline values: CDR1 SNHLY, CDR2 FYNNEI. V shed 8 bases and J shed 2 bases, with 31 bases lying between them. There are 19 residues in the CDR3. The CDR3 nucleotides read TGTGCCAGCCCGAACCCCAGGGGGGGCAAGCACCCCAGCGCCTACGAGCAGTACTTC. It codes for CASPNPRGGKHPSAYEQYF.

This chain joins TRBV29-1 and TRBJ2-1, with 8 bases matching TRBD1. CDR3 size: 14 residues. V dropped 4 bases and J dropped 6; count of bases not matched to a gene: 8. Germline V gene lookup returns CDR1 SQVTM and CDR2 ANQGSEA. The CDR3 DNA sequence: TGCAGCGTTGCAGACAGGGGTGAGGGCAATGAGCAGTTCTTC. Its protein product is CSVADRGEGNEQFF.